This T cell receptor beta chain appears in the sequencing data of a study of shared clonotypes between healthy human individuals. The CDR3 is 13 residues long. CDR1 SGHNT and CDR2 YYREEE come from the germline V gene (reference sequence). Trimming pared 4 bases from V and 10 bases from J, leaving 17 bases between. Some clones are missing from TCRdb's copy, which holds only in-frame ones; the method was immunoSEQ multiplex PCR. The sample holds hundreds of thousands of clones, approximately 96% seen once. Cells designated naive CD8 were CD45RO-negative and were positively selected for CCR7, with terminally differentiated effector memory CD45RA+ cells excluded.

Sequencing was done on a sample of naive CD8+ T cells sorted from blood. The receptor comes from a woman younger than 45 in good health. This chain joins TRBV5-4 and TRBJ2-5; perhaps TRBD2 as D (6 bases). CDR3 region: CASSPHVTGDQYF. Here the CDR3 DNA reads TGTGCCAGCAGCCCACATGTAACGGGGGACCAGTACTTC.